This TCR beta chain was profiled in a study of blood T cells in healthy people across ages. A J-beta primer mix and a sample-barcoded 5' primer were used in a second PCR of roughly 7 to 12 cycles. In TCRdb, the 5' RACE reads were re-called with MiXCR into one record per CDR3 protein. The repertoire holds about 940,000 distinct CDR3 sequences, with around 49% as singletons. The CDR3 length is 16 residues. Germline V gene sequence: CDR1 LNHNV, CDR2 YYDKDF (reference sequence). J lost 5 bases, V lost 3 bases, and 8 bases had no gene match. Sample: blood. This receptor was obtained from a man aged 30 to 45 in good health. V and J are TRBV15 and TRBJ2-1; 9 nucleotides line up with TRBD1. CDR3 loop: CATSSPRRTGDNEQFF. CDR3 nucleotides: TGTGCCACCAGCAGTCCCCGTCGGACAGGGGACAATGAGCAGTTCTTC.